Listed here are 3 T cell receptor beta chains from one sample, sequenced in a study of blood T cell repertoires in COVID-19. Only in-frame clones appear in the TCRdb table, and some are missing; sequencing was by immunoSEQ multiplex PCR. The repertoire holds under 150,000 clones, 85% seen once, with more than 3% in the top ten. The sequencing sample was made of peripheral blood. The source of these receptors is a man in his forties with acute or convalescent COVID-19.

The CDR3 DNA sequence: TGTGCCACCAGCAAAAACCCGGGACTCTCTGTGGAAAAACTGTTTTTT. Translated: CATSKNPGLSVEKLFF. The chain uses TRBV15 and TRBJ1-4; D may be TRBD1 (5 bases). V lost 4 bases and J 8 bases, leaving 20 bases between the germline ends. Looked up from germline, CDR1 is LNHNV and CDR2 is YYDKDF (reference sequence). This CDR3 has 16 amino acids.

The V call is TRBV6-5, the J call TRBJ1-1, with TRBD1 as a possible D gene (5 bases). The CDR3 length is 13 residues. Trimming left V 4 bases short and J 5 bases short, with 11 bases between. Germline values: CDR1 MNHEY, CDR2 SVGAGI. The CDR3 loop is CASSSLGGTEAFF. The CDR3 nucleotides read TGTGCCAGCAGTTCCCTGGGGGGGACTGAAGCTTTCTTT.

The V and J genes are TRBV7-3 and TRBJ2-1, with D unresolved. The CDR3 covers 13 residues. V shed 1 base and J shed 7 bases, with 8 bases lying between them. Germline CDR1 is SGHTA and CDR2 is FQGTGA. CDR3: CASSLIPQNEQFF. As DNA, the CDR3 is TGTGCCAGCAGCTTAATCCCACAAAATGAGCAGTTCTTC.